This is a list of T cell receptor beta chains from one sample in a study of identical twins' blood T cells. One entry per CDR3 protein results from TCRdb running MiXCR on the 5' RACE reads. The sample holds roughly 340,000 distinct CDR3 sequences, roughly 28% seen once. Sequencing was carried out using PBMCs. The receptors here all came from a woman between 18 and 50 years old in good health. The CDR3 runs from the conserved cysteine through the conserved F or W. A D gene is named only where the DNA matches it firmly. Clone size is given for some rows only: seen once, a few or many times, or a class if the clone is expanded.

size	D	V	J	DNA	CDR3
once	.	TRBV9	TRBJ2-1	TGTGCCAGCAGCGTGCAACAGGGTTCGTACAATGAGCAGTTCTTC	CASSVQQGSYNEQFF
few	.	TRBV5-1	TRBJ1-2	TGCGCCAGCAGCGCCAGGACGGAATCCTATGGCTACACCTTC	CASSARTESYGYTF
many	.	TRBV20-1	TRBJ1-1	TGCAGTGCTAGAGATGGTGGGGGAGGGACTGAAGCTTTCTTT	CSARDGGGGTEAFF
few	.	TRBV19	TRBJ1-2	TGTGCCAGTAGTCTCAAAACAGGTACCAACTATGGCTACACCTTC	CASSLKTGTNYGYTF
.	.	TRBV24-1	TRBJ1-5	TGTGCCACCAGTGATCCAATACCTACAGGGTCCGAGAATCAGCCCCAGCATTTT	CATSDPIPTGSENQPQHF
few	.	TRBV12-5	TRBJ2-1	TGTGCTAGTGGTTTCGACTACAATGAGCAGTTCTTC	CASGFDYNEQFF
.	.	TRBV7-9	TRBJ1-6	TGTGCCAGCAGCATCCCACTGGTACCCCTCCACTTT	CASSIPLVPLHF
few	.	TRBV5-6	TRBJ1-2	TGTGCCAGCAGCTTGAGTTTGACATACGATAACTATGGCTACACCTTC	CASSLSLTYDNYGYTF
.	.	TRBV2	TRBJ2-7	TGTGCCAGCAGTGAACAGGGGCAGAACTACGAGCAGTACTTC	CASSEQGQNYEQYF
few	TRBD2	TRBV29-1	TRBJ2-5	TGCAGCGTTGAGGGACTAGCGACACAAGAGACCCAGTACTTC	CSVEGLATQETQYF
.	.	TRBV21-1	TRBJ2-1	TGTGCCAGCAGCAAAGTTACTAGCGGGAGCTACAATGAGCAGTTCTTC	CASSKVTSGSYNEQFF
.	.	TRBV29-1	TRBJ2-3	TGCAGCGTTGAATCCCAGGATACGCAGTATTTT	CSVESQDTQYF
.	.	TRBV20-1	TRBJ1-5	TGCAGTGCTAGTTCGGGGATGGGCAATCAGCCCCAGCATTTT	CSASSGMGNQPQHF
many	.	TRBV29-1	TRBJ1-1	TGCAGTGTAACCCTCAACACTGAAGCTTTCTTT	CSVTLNTEAFF
.	.	TRBV12-3/TRBV12-4	TRBJ2-1	TGTGCCAGCAGTTCCTTGGGACCGAGCTCCTACAATGAGCAGTTCTTC	CASSSLGPSSYNEQFF
.	.	TRBV20-1	TRBJ2-5	TGCAGTGCGTACTTCAGTCAAGAGACCCAGTACTTC	CSAYFSQETQYF
few	.	TRBV20-1	TRBJ1-3	TGCAGTGTTTTGGTCTCTGGAAACACCATATATTTT	CSVLVSGNTIYF
.	.	TRBV6-5	TRBJ2-1	TGTGCCAGCGGGGTGAGTTCCCCATCCTACAATGAGCAGTTCTTC	CASGVSSPSYNEQFF
.	.	TRBV27	TRBJ2-2	TGTGCCAGCAGTTTCGTGGCCGCGAACACCGGGGAGCTGTTTTTT	CASSFVAANTGELFF
.	.	TRBV7-8	TRBJ1-1	TGTGCCAGCAGGGGTCTAGGTCCAGACACTGAAGCTTTCTTT	CASRGLGPDTEAFF
few	.	TRBV19	TRBJ2-2	TGTGCCAGTAGTATCCTGTTCTTGGGCACCGGGGAGCTGTTTTTT	CASSILFLGTGELFF
few	.	TRBV7-9	TRBJ2-7	TGTGCCAGCAGCTTATTGGAGCGCTACGAGCAGTACTTC	CASSLLERYEQYF
.	.	TRBV7-2	TRBJ1-1	TGTGCCAGTAAAGTGGAGGGCTTGAACACTGAAGCTTTCTTT	CASKVEGLNTEAFF
few	.	TRBV12-3/TRBV12-4	TRBJ2-1	TGTGCCAGCAGTTTTCCGCCCGACGTTGAGCAGTTCTTC	CASSFPPDVEQFF
few	.	TRBV2	TRBJ2-1	TGTGCCAGCGAGTTCTACAATGAGCAGTTCTTC	CASEFYNEQFF
few	TRBD2	TRBV29-1	TRBJ2-1	TGCAGCGTTGAATATGGGACTAGCGGGAGGTCCTACAATGAGCAGTTCTTC	CSVEYGTSGRSYNEQFF
.	.	TRBV18	TRBJ1-1	TGTGCCAGCTCACCACCGTCTTCTTGGGGGACTGAAGCTTTCTTT	CASSPPSSWGTEAFF
many	.	TRBV12-3/TRBV12-4	TRBJ1-1	TGTGCCAGCAGTCCCGTGATTACTGAAGCTTTCTTT	CASSPVITEAFF
few	.	TRBV6-6	TRBJ1-1	TGTGCCCACACAGGATCCAGGGGAGGTTTCGGCACTGAAGCTTTCTTT	CAHTGSRGGFGTEAFF
.	.	TRBV7-9	TRBJ1-2	TGTGCCAGCATCTTAGATGCGGGATTTGATGGCTACACCTTC	CASILDAGFDGYTF
.	.	TRBV7-9	TRBJ1-1	TGTGCCAGCAGCACCGGGAGGAACACTGAAGCTTTCTTT	CASSTGRNTEAFF
few	.	TRBV7-2	TRBJ2-7	TGTGCCAGCAGCTTAAGGTCAGAGTTCTCCTACGAGCAGTACTTC	CASSLRSEFSYEQYF
.	.	TRBV20-1	TRBJ2-5	TGCAGTGCAAGAGGGGGAATTGAGACCCAGTACTTC	CSARGGIETQYF